Following are 25 T cell receptor beta chains from one sample sequenced in a study of vaccination effects on CD4 cells after COVID-19. Libraries were prepared by immunoSEQ multiplex PCR; TCRdb keeps only in-frame clonotypes and omits some of them. The sample lists over 50,000 clones; around 73% were seen once. Pools of viral peptides were used by the ViraFEST assay to expand antigen-specific CD4+ T cells ahead of sequencing. Following culture for roughly 10 days, CD4+ T cells were isolated. Each person got two doses of an mRNA SARS-CoV-2 vaccine, BNT162b2 or mRNA-1273. For these TCRs, the target antigens are not known. Sequenced material: CD4+ T cells from PBMCs cultured with HCoV-229E spike peptides, taken after COVID-19 vaccination. These receptors all come from a human donor who received a COVID-19 vaccine.

This clone occurred once. The gene calls are TRBV6-2 or TRBV6-3 and TRBJ2-7; tentative D call: TRBD1 (6 bases). The CDR3 is made up of 14 amino acids. Germline V lookup: CDR1 MNHEY, CDR2 SVGEGT. Trimming stripped 1 base from V and 6 bases from J, with 13 bases between. CDR3 nucleotide sequence: TGTGCCAGCAGTTACTTGAAAACAGGGTCCGAGCAGTACGTC. Translated, it gives CASSYLKTGSEQYV.

In DNA form, the CDR3 reads TGCGCCAGCAGCTTGGGAGTGAACACTGAAGCTTTCTTT. Protein: CASSLGVNTEAFF. The chain recombines TRBV5-1 with TRBJ1-1; D gene unclear. Germline CDR1 reads SGHRS; CDR2 reads YFSETQ. V was clipped by 0 bases and J by 0 bases, with 3 bases between them. The CDR3 is 13 residues long.

This clone was seen a few times. This chain links TRBV19 with TRBJ2-1; possible D gene TRBD2, 5 bases. The V gene's germline CDR1 is LNHDA and CDR2 SQIVND (reference sequence). This CDR3 region has 16 residues. The V end was cut by 5 bases, the J end by 8 bases, with 22 bases between. The CDR3 coding sequence is TGTGCCAGTAGTCGCACTCTGGCGGGCCATCGGGATGAGCAGTTCTTC. Amino acids: CASSRTLAGHRDEQFF.

V and J are TRBV18 and TRBJ1-6; D not certain. The CDR3 sequence is 16 residues long. The germline V gene encodes CDR1 KGHSH and CDR2 LQKENI. The V and J ends lost 2 bases and 0 bases respectively, with 8 bases between them. CDR3 nucleotide sequence: TGTGCCAGCTCACCAAGGCGGAGCTCCTATAATTCACCCCTCCACTTT. Its translation: CASSPRRSSYNSPLHF.

The V call is TRBV29-1, the J call TRBJ2-7; the D is unclear. The CDR3 spans 10 residues. CDR1 SQVTM and CDR2 ANQGSEA come from the germline V gene. The V end lost 4 bases, the J end lost 5 bases, and 6 bases lay between the germline ends. DNA of the CDR3: TGCAGCGTTGGGCTACACGAGCAGTACGTC. Protein product: CSVGLHEQYV.

This clone was detected only a few times. The chain is built from TRBV10-1 and TRBJ1-1; 7 bases align to TRBD1. Germline V gene sequence: CDR1 WNHNN, CDR2 SYGVQD (reference sequence). V shed 7 bases, J shed 9 bases, and the junction held 11 bases outside the gene matches. The CDR3 loop spans 13 amino acids. CDR3 DNA sequence: TGCGCCAGCAATAACAGGGGAGAGGAGAAAGCTTTCTTT. Protein product: CASNNRGEEKAFF.

The chain combines TRBV5-4 with TRBJ1-2; unclear D gene. This CDR3 spans 15 amino acids. V was shortened by 4 bases and J by 8 bases, with 21 bases between the two germline ends. Germline CDR1 and CDR2: SGHNT and YYREEE (reference sequence). CDR3 amino acids: CASSDRPDDPTGYTF. The CDR3 bases are TGTGCCAGCAGCGATAGGCCAGACGACCCTACGGGCTACACCTTC. The variable domain in full, completed from reference TRBV5-4 and TRBJ1-2, reads ETGVTQSPTHLIKTRGQQVTLRCSSQSGHNTVSWYQQALGQGPQFIFQYYREEENGRGNFPPRFSGLQFPNYSSELNVNALELDDSALYLCASSDRPDDPTGYTFGSGTRLTVV.

V and J are TRBV5-6 and TRBJ1-2, with 9 positions matching TRBD1. After removal of 3 bases from V and 4 bases from J, the junction contained 7 bases not matched to a gene. CDR3 length: 15 amino acids. From germline, CDR1 is SGHDT and CDR2 YYEEEE. In nucleotides, the CDR3 is TGTGCCAGCAGCTCGATGGGACAGGGAAGCTATGGCTACACCTTC. Its protein is CASSSMGQGSYGYTF.

This chain joins TRBV12-3 or TRBV12-4 and TRBJ1-2; unclear D gene. Trimming removed 7 bases at V and 4 bases at J, with 7 bases between. The CDR3 contains 11 residues. CDR3: CASTRGYGYTF. CDR3 DNA sequence: TGTGCCAGCACGCGGGGCTATGGCTACACCTTC.

The genes are TRBV29-1 and TRBJ2-2; 9 bases are a match to TRBD1. J was trimmed by 4 bases and V by 3 bases; bases with no gene match: 3. The germline V gene encodes CDR1 SQVTM and CDR2 ANQGSEA. The CDR3 has 14 amino acids. The CDR3 reads CSVETGGITGELFF. The CDR3 DNA sequence: TGCAGCGTTGAGACAGGGGGTATCACCGGGGAGCTGTTTTTT.

The gene calls are TRBV28 and TRBJ2-3; 8 bases are a match to TRBD2. Trimming at V came to 5 bases and at J to 0 bases, leaving 7 bases not matched to a gene. CDR1 and CDR2 from the germline V gene are MDHEN and SYDVKM. CDR3 length: 16 amino acids. In DNA form, the CDR3 reads TGTGCCAGCAGTCCCTCGGGGGGGCGCAGCACAGATACGCAGTATTTT. It encodes CASSPSGGRSTDTQYF.

The sample holds a few counts of this clone. The gene calls are TRBV19 and TRBJ1-3, with TRBD1 identical over 7 bases. Looked up from germline, CDR1 is LNHDA and CDR2 is SQIVND (reference sequence). The CDR3 totals 15 residues. With 6 bases clipped from V and 0 bases from J, the junction kept 5 bases outside the gene matches. This CDR3 reads CASRTGIYSGNTIYF. CDR3 bases: TGTGCCAGTAGGACAGGGATTTACTCTGGAAACACCATATATTTT.

The V call is TRBV9, the J call TRBJ1-1, with a weak D call TRBD1 (6 bases). V lost 4 bases, J lost 0 bases, and 16 bases lay in between. This CDR3 is 16 amino acids long. Germline V gene data show CDR1 as SGDLS and CDR2 as YYNGEE. CDR3 amino acids: CASSPRGRELNTEAFF. The CDR3 DNA follows: TGTGCCAGCAGCCCCAGGGGCCGAGAATTGAACACTGAAGCTTTCTTT.

The chain uses TRBV18 and TRBJ2-7, with 7 bases lining up with TRBD1. V shed 6 bases, J shed 0 bases, and the junction held 2 bases outside the gene matches. Germline loops: CDR1 KGHSH, CDR2 LQKENI. The CDR3 sequence is 13 residues long. The CDR3 DNA is TGTGCCAGCTCCCGACAGGGCTCCTACGAGCAGTACGTC. Encoded protein: CASSRQGSYEQYV.

This clone showed up just a few times. V is TRBV3-1 (or the pseudogene TRBV3-2) and J is TRBJ1-3; D uncertain. The CDR3 consists of 16 residues. Trimming cost V 4 bases and J 3 bases, with 16 bases left between them. Germline CDR1 and CDR2: LGHDT and YNNKEL (reference sequence). This chain's CDR3 is CASSPLSGGIGNTIYF. CDR3 nucleotide sequence: TGTGCCAGCAGCCCTCTCTCGGGCGGCATTGGAAACACCATATATTTT.

The chain recombines TRBV6-6 with TRBJ2-5; a possible D gene is TRBD1 (6 bases). Germline V gene sequence: CDR1 MNHNY, CDR2 SVGAGI (reference sequence). Trimming pared 4 bases from V and 5 bases from J, leaving 14 bases between. The CDR3 covers 14 residues. The CDR3 DNA follows: TGTGCCAGCAGTTTTCTGGACAGCCCCGAGACCCAGTACTTC. It codes for CASSFLDSPETQYF.

The J gene is TRBJ1-4, the V gene TRBV18, with 12 positions matching TRBD1. The CDR3 consists of 14 residues. The trim removed 6 bases at V and 11 bases at J, leaving 7 bases unmatched. Germline CDR1 and CDR2: KGHSH and LQKENI. The CDR3 loop reads CASSQGQGAKKLFF. For the CDR3, the DNA is TGTGCCAGCTCCCAGGGACAGGGGGCGAAGAAACTGTTTTTT.

The chain is built from TRBV24-1 and TRBJ2-1; TRBD1 is a possible D gene (6 bases). The ends were cut back, 7 bases at V and 2 bases at J, with 17 bases in the middle. There are 16 residues in the CDR3. Germline V gene data show CDR1 as KGHDR and CDR2 as SFDVKD. This CDR3 is CATSPSYGGAYNEQFF. CDR3 DNA: TGTGCCACCAGCCCCAGTTATGGGGGCGCCTACAATGAGCAGTTCTTC.

This clone was counted a few times. The V call is TRBV5-1, the J call TRBJ1-3, with D maybe TRBD1 (6 bases). The V end was cut by 1 base, the J end by 0 bases, with 11 bases between. The CDR3 sequence is 16 residues long. Germline CDR1 reads SGHRS; CDR2 reads YFSETQ. The DNA of the CDR3 is TGCGCCAGCAGCTTGAGCGAGGGGGTCTCTGGAAACACCATATATTTT. This gives the protein CASSLSEGVSGNTIYF.

This sequence joins TRBV28 and TRBJ1-6; TRBD1 might be the D (5 bases). V was cut by 3 bases and J by 4 bases, with 13 bases left in between. CDR1 and CDR2 (germline): MDHEN, SYDVKM. The CDR3 loop spans 16 amino acids. The CDR3: CASSLGQGTYNSPLHF. Written as DNA, the CDR3 is TGTGCCAGCAGTTTGGGTCAGGGAACATATAATTCACCCCTCCACTTT.

The chain is built from TRBV18 and TRBJ1-3; D is uncertain. Deletions cut 9 bases from V and 4 bases from J, with 13 bases between. Germline V gene lookup returns CDR1 KGHSH and CDR2 LQKENI. The CDR3 covers 13 residues. The CDR3 DNA sequence: TGTGCCAGTGGTGGAGGGAGAGGAAACACCATATATTTT. Translation gives CASGGGRGNTIYF.

J is TRBJ2-1 and V is TRBV6-4; tentatively, D is TRBD2 (6 bases). CDR1 and CDR2 (germline): MRHNA, SNTAGT. Trimming removed 6 bases from V and 4 bases from J, with 16 bases in between. The CDR3 is 15 amino acids. CDR3 DNA: TGTGCCAGCAGCCGCAACGCGGGGACTTACAATGAGCAGTTCTTC. Amino acid sequence: CASSRNAGTYNEQFF.

The sample holds a few counts of this clone. DNA of the CDR3: TGCGCCAGCAGCAGAGGGACAGACTCCTACGAGCAGTACGTC. This sequence encodes CASSRGTDSYEQYV. The J gene is TRBJ2-7, the V gene TRBV5-1, with 7 nucleotides matching TRBD1. After removal of 4 bases from V and 0 bases from J, the junction contained 4 bases not matched to a gene. This CDR3 has 14 residues. CDR1 is SGHRS and CDR2 is YFSETQ in the germline V gene.

The chain employs TRBV4-1 and TRBJ1-2; a possible D gene is TRBD1 (6 bases). V shed 4 bases and J shed 1 base, with 16 bases lying between them. CDR1 MGHRA and CDR2 YSYEKL come from the germline V gene. There are 16 residues in the CDR3. For the CDR3, the DNA is TGCGCCAGCAGCCCCGGTTACAGGGCCTTTAACTATGGCTACACCTTC. It translates to CASSPGYRAFNYGYTF.

This rearrangement joins TRBV6-5 to TRBJ2-5, with a tentative D call TRBD2 (6 bases). V lost 7 bases to trimming and J lost 5 bases, with 17 bases between them. Looked up from germline, CDR1 is MNHEY and CDR2 is SVGAGI. This CDR3 has 14 amino acids. The CDR3 region has the DNA TGTGCCAGCATGCTAGCGCCCTGGGCGGAGACCCAGTACTTC. As protein: CASMLAPWAETQYF.